The subject of this entry is one T cell receptor beta chain. Its antigen is still unknown. Base qualities are missing; no much larger clone stands one base away. CDR3 length: 14 amino acids, cysteine to phenylalanine. Just CDR3 DNA is preserved here, 42 bases in frame from base 1. The CDR1 and CDR2 encoded by the germline V gene (reference sequence) are SGHKS and YYEKEE. V and J lose 0 bases and 1 base, and a span of 6 bases separates them. The sample's time point label, decoded: baseline before first vaccination. Vaccinee samples came from UK trials COV001 and COV002, including a single-blind randomized controlled phase 2/3 trial of AZD1222 (ChAdOx1 nCoV-19) in healthy adults. Trial participant PBMC samples were collected at day 0 and day 28 after the second dose for TCRbeta chain sequencing. These data come from a study of T cell responses to AZD1222 COVID-19 vaccine (dated by TCRdb to about 2021). The study in broad terms: Because spike-specific TCR depth and breadth did not differ between the two schedules, AZD1222 recipients who got a second dose at roughly 4 weeks were pooled with those who got a second dose at roughly 12 weeks. A total of 233 trial participants underwent TCR sequencing, of whom about 210 had received two doses of AZD1222 and approximately 26 had received two doses of the MenACWY control vaccine. Trial participants were enrolled into age subgroups of 18-55, 56-69 and 70-plus years, which contained about 150, 27 and 61 TCR-sequenced participants, respectively.

The investigation overall reported the following: After two AZD1222 doses, both the breadth and the depth of spike-specific TCRs were significantly higher than at day 0 and than in MenACWY recipients. No day 14 peak-response samples were available, so repertoires were characterized only after the peak T cell response. The 56-69-year group was small, and its depth increase did not reach significance, likely because of low power. Reportedly, close to half of the unique spike-specific TCRs recognized epitopes lying outside the regions that are mutated in the B.1.351 and B.1.1.7 variants. Most participants were white British and females outnumbered males, and the authors suggested that clonal diversity may have been underestimated. Conclusions about previously exposed vaccinees are limited, since just 6 or 7 AZD1222 recipients were seropositive for SARS-CoV-2 at baseline. The vaccine-associated CD4 TCRs covered the entire spike protein, and the dominant responses fell in regions 160-218 and 743-854.

The CDR3 regions of human TCRbeta chains were analyzed by immunosequencing. The study's processing was this. Repertoire TCRs were matched against a reference library of SARS-CoV-2-specific TCRs generated with the MIRA antigen-specificity platform. Breadth was defined as the fraction of unique TCRs that were SARS-CoV-2-associated, and depth was defined as the fraction of total T cells that were SARS-CoV-2-associated. Using the MIRA data, each spike-specific TCR was assigned both to the spike region to which the TCR was reactive and to a CD4 or CD8 class. Log10-transformed breadth and depth values were compared by one-way ANOVA with Sidak's multiple comparisons tests. TCRdb took over this immuneACCESS table, retaining in-frame rearrangements with V and J assigned. Such tables are incomplete; in checked studies, under half of the missing clones stem from an unresolved V gene, and the remainder is unexplained. The V and J calls and clone size are taken from that table; D and trimming were inferred from the DNA. Within this sample are fewer than 140,000 clones, with roughly 90% of them counted one time only. About 4.8% of the sample is taken by the ten largest.

The TCR was taken from an adult in good health. Recombination connected TRBV5-5 to TRBJ2-3, with no D gene named confidently. Sample: peripheral blood, taken on day 0 of AZD1222 vaccination. The DNA sequence is TGTGCCAGCAGCTTGGGGCTACGCACAGATACGCAGTATTTT. Translated, this gives CASSLGLRTDTQYF.